The 24 T cell receptor beta chains below all came from one sample that was sequenced in a study of cytomegalovirus exposure and HLA in healthy donors. Profiling relied on immunoSEQ multiplex PCR, and the TCRdb table lists in-frame clones only, not all of them. The sample holds over 200,000 clones; just over 85% are singletons and the top ten take 2.9%. Specimen: PBMCs. These TCRs come from a woman aged 18-29 years in good health and CMV-seronegative.

The chain couples TRBV20-1 to TRBJ1-5; D not certain. CDR1 is DFQATT, CDR2 SNEGSKA, per germline (reference sequence). Trimming shortened V by 3 bases and J by 11 bases, and 11 bases separated the two germline ends. This CDR3 has 11 residues. CDR3 sequence: CSASRTSAQHF. The CDR3 region has the DNA TGCAGTGCTAGTCGAACCTCAGCCCAGCATTTT.

The chain recombines TRBV14 with TRBJ1-2; D not resolved. V lost 1 base and J lost 3, with 9 bases in between. This CDR3 contains 14 residues. Germline V gene lookup returns CDR1 SGHDN and CDR2 FVKESK. CDR3 sequence reads: CASSQVGRDYGYTF. In DNA, the CDR3 is TGTGCCAGCAGCCAAGTAGGGAGGGACTATGGCTACACCTTC.

This rearrangement joins TRBV5-1 to TRBJ2-1, with a possible D match to TRBD2 (6 bases). The CDR3 has 18 residues. Trimming cost V 4 bases and J 5 bases, with 25 bases left between them. Germline assignment: CDR1 SGHRS and CDR2 YFSETQ. In DNA form, the CDR3 reads TGCGCCAGCAGCCATTGGGACCTCCACGCGGAGCGGGACAATGAGCAGTTCTTC. Translation: CASSHWDLHAERDNEQFF.

This sequence joins TRBV25-1 and TRBJ2-1, with TRBD1 matching over 7 bases. The CDR3 is 14 amino acids. The germline V gene encodes CDR1 MGHDK and CDR2 SYGVNS. Trimming removed 3 bases from V and 7 bases from J; junction bases left unmatched: 6. The CDR3 loop reads CASSDLDRVNEQFF. CDR3 in DNA: TGTGCCAGCAGTGACCTCGACAGGGTTAATGAGCAGTTCTTC. Filled out from reference TRBV25-1 and TRBJ2-1, the complete variable domain reads EADIYQTPRYLVIGTGKKITLECSQTMGHDKMYWYQQDPGMELHLIHYSYGVNSTEKGDLSSESTVSRIRTEHFPLTLESARPSHTSQYLCASSDLDRVNEQFFGPGTRLTVL.

The V call is TRBV6-4, the J call TRBJ1-2, with unresolved D. The CDR3 has 13 residues. The germline V and J ends were trimmed by 7 bases and 4 bases, with 13 bases remaining between them. Germline V lookup: CDR1 MRHNA, CDR2 SNTAGT. CDR3 sequence (DNA): TGTGCCAGCACCGTACAGAGTAGCTATGGCTACACCTTC. This gives the protein CASTVQSSYGYTF.

V gene TRBV4-1 combines with J gene TRBJ1-2; D might be TRBD1 (5 bases). The CDR3 has 14 amino acids. Trimming took off 0 bases at V and 7 bases at J, with 12 bases between the two ends. Per germline, CDR1 MGHRA and CDR2 YSYEKL. As DNA, the CDR3 is TGCGCCAGCAGCCAAGAGGCGACAGTTCCTGGCTACACCTTC. This codes for CASSQEATVPGYTF.

The chain couples TRBV4-1 to TRBJ2-2, with D maybe TRBD2 (5 bases). Germline V gives CDR1 MGHRA, CDR2 YSYEKL. V dropped 1 base and J dropped 4 bases, with 7 bases sitting between them. This CDR3 comprises 14 residues. Written as DNA, the CDR3 is TGCGCCAGCAGCCAAGGACGGGGCACCGGGGAGCTGTTTTTT. As protein: CASSQGRGTGELFF.

The V call is TRBV7-3, the J call TRBJ1-5, with TRBD1 as a possible D gene (5 bases). With 8 bases removed from V and 3 bases from J, the gap between germline ends came to 23 bases. Germline V gene lookup returns CDR1 SGHTA and CDR2 FQGTGA. The CDR3 sequence is 17 residues long. CDR3 amino acids: CASVLAGPWLHNQPQHF. The CDR3 DNA reads as TGTGCCAGCGTCCTGGCGGGGCCTTGGCTCCACAATCAGCCCCAGCATTTT.

The rearrangement joins TRBV29-1 to TRBJ2-7, with 9 positions matching TRBD2. The germline CDR1 and CDR2 sequences are SQVTM and ANQGSEA. The CDR3 is 14 amino acids. V was clipped by 3 bases and J by 5 bases; unmatched bases: 8. For the CDR3, the DNA is TGCAGCGTTGATGTAGCGGGAGTGGGTGACGAGCAGTACTTC. Amino acid sequence: CSVDVAGVGDEQYF.

The V gene is TRBV19, the J gene TRBJ2-7; D remains unclear. The CDR3 has 14 residues. Germline-derived CDR1 and CDR2 are LNHDA and SQIVND (reference sequence). V dropped 0 bases and J dropped 1 base, with 7 bases sitting between them. The DNA of the CDR3 is TGTGCCAGTAGTATAGAAACAGCTTCCTACGAGCAGTACTTC. Translated: CASSIETASYEQYF.

V is TRBV19 and J is TRBJ1-1, with 9 bases that match TRBD1. Unmatched junction bases numbered 9, after V lost 6 bases and J lost 1 base. This CDR3 is 16 amino acids long. Germline CDR1 reads LNHDA; CDR2 reads SQIVND (reference sequence). The CDR3 region is CASRPEGQGPNTEAFF. The CDR3 bases are TGTGCCAGTAGACCGGAAGGACAGGGGCCGAACACTGAAGCTTTCTTT.

V usage is TRBV18 and J usage is TRBJ2-1; 9 bases match TRBD2. CDR1 and CDR2 from the germline V gene are KGHSH and LQKENI. The CDR3 is 17 residues long. J was trimmed by 0 bases and V by 6 bases; bases with no gene match: 9. In DNA, the CDR3 is TGTGCCAGCTCGCATTCTAGCGGGACCCCCTCCTACAATGAGCAGTTCTTC. Amino acid sequence: CASSHSSGTPSYNEQFF.

J is TRBJ2-7 and V is TRBV27; 12 nucleotides match TRBD2. The germline V gene has CDR1 MNHEY and CDR2 SMNVEV (reference sequence). Unmatched junction bases numbered 8, after V lost 1 base and J lost 7 bases. The CDR3 sequence is 16 residues long. The CDR3 region is CASSLWLAGGPREQYF. CDR3 DNA sequence: TGTGCCAGCAGTTTATGGCTAGCGGGAGGGCCGAGGGAGCAGTACTTC.

The chain recombines TRBV28 with TRBJ1-1; D possibly corresponds to TRBD1 (6 bases). CDR3 length: 15 residues. With 5 bases removed from V and 1 base from J, the gap between germline ends came to 14 bases. Germline V CDR1 and CDR2: MDHEN, SYDVKM. The CDR3 reads CASSPQHRENTEAFF. CDR3 coding DNA: TGTGCCAGCAGTCCGCAACACAGGGAGAACACTGAAGCTTTCTTT.

This clone appeared once. This chain joins TRBV7-9 and TRBJ1-4; perhaps TRBD1 as D (5 bases). CDR1 is SEHNR and CDR2 is FQNEAQ in the germline V gene (reference sequence). V lost 5 bases to trimming and J lost 8 bases, with 12 bases between them. The CDR3 has 13 amino acids. The CDR3 spells CASSDGQAEKLFF. The CDR3 region has the DNA TGTGCCAGCAGCGACGGACAAGCAGAAAAACTGTTTTTT.

The rearrangement joins TRBV11-2 to TRBJ1-1; a weak D match, TRBD1 (6 bases). CDR3 size: 12 residues. V dropped 5 bases and J dropped 9 bases, with 13 bases sitting between them. Germline V lookup: CDR1 SGHAT, CDR2 FQNNGV. CDR3 coding DNA: TGTGCCAGCAGCCCGGACAGAATCAAAGCTTTCTTT. Protein product: CASSPDRIKAFF.

The chain has TRBV9 and TRBJ2-2; 12 bases fit TRBD1. This CDR3 region has 16 residues. CDR1 SGDLS and CDR2 YYNGEE come from the germline V gene. The junction had 7 bases not matched to a gene; V was cut back by 4 bases and J by 6 bases. CDR3 sequence: CASSPRDRGLAGELFF. Written as DNA, the CDR3 is TGTGCCAGCAGCCCCCGGGACAGGGGGCTCGCCGGGGAGCTGTTTTTT. The full variable domain, completed using reference TRBV9 and TRBJ2-2, is DSGVTQTPKHLITATGQRVTLRCSPRSGDLSVYWYQQSLDQGLQFLIQYYNGEERAKGNILERFSAQQFPDLHSELNLSSLELGDSALYFCASSPRDRGLAGELFFGEGSRLTVL.

The rearrangement uses TRBV9 and TRBJ2-2; 10 bases agree with TRBD2. The CDR3 runs 16 residues. V lost 5 bases and J lost 3; bases outside the gene matches: 7. Germline-derived CDR1 and CDR2 are SGDLS and YYNGEE. The CDR3: CASSRSSGRDTGELFF. The CDR3 nucleotides read TGTGCCAGCAGTCGGTCTAGCGGGAGAGACACCGGGGAGCTGTTTTTT.

The J gene is TRBJ2-1, the V gene TRBV29-1; 7 bases line up with TRBD1. This CDR3 has 15 amino acids. Germline CDR1 and CDR2: SQVTM and ANQGSEA. Losses at the gene ends were 6 bases for V and 7 bases for J; bases not matched to a gene: 15. The CDR3 here is CSVVRQGGFGNEQFF. In DNA form, the CDR3 reads TGCAGCGTCGTTAGACAGGGTGGGTTTGGGAATGAGCAGTTCTTC.

The V gene is TRBV7-8, the J gene TRBJ2-1; D possibly corresponds to TRBD2 (6 bases). Trimming stripped 0 bases from V and 9 bases from J, with 9 bases between. Germline values: CDR1 SGHVS, CDR2 FQNEAQ. The CDR3 loop spans 13 amino acids. The CDR3 loop reads CASSLAASVEQFF. In DNA form, the CDR3 reads TGTGCCAGCAGCTTAGCGGCTAGCGTTGAGCAGTTCTTC.

V and J are TRBV11-2 and TRBJ2-7, with a tentative D call TRBD2 (5 bases). The CDR3 contains 14 residues. V was cut by 4 bases and J by 6 bases, with 16 bases left in between. CDR1 SGHAT and CDR2 FQNNGV come from the germline V gene. This CDR3 reads CASSWRTSTGEQYF. The CDR3 DNA is TGTGCCAGCAGCTGGAGGACTTCTACTGGCGAGCAGTACTTC.

The rearrangement links TRBV25-1 to TRBJ1-3; the D is unclear. Between the trimmed V and J ends, which lost 1 base and 5 bases, there was a span of 9 bases. The CDR3 contains 14 residues. Looked up from germline, CDR1 is MGHDK and CDR2 is SYGVNS. Written as DNA, the CDR3 is TGTGCCAGCAGTGAATCAGGCAGCCGAAACACCATATATTTT. Amino acids: CASSESGSRNTIYF.

The chain has TRBV29-1 and TRBJ2-4, with 8 bases identical to TRBD1. The germline V gene has CDR1 SQVTM and CDR2 ANQGSEA. The CDR3 covers 17 residues. Trimming at V came to 6 bases and at J to 6 bases, leaving 19 bases not matched to a gene. The CDR3 DNA reads as TGCAGCGTGCCAAGTATAGATTCGACAGGGGCGAGAAACATTCAGTACTTC. It yields the protein CSVPSIDSTGARNIQYF.

This chain joins TRBV5-1 and TRBJ2-3, with 8 bases identical to TRBD2. V lost 3 bases and J lost 1; bases outside the gene matches: 7. Per the germline V gene, CDR1 is SGHRS and CDR2 is YFSETQ. The CDR3 consists of 16 residues. For the CDR3, the DNA is TGCGCCAGCAGCTCTATAGCGGGAAGGGGCACAGATACGCAGTATTTT. The encoded protein is CASSSIAGRGTDTQYF. The variable domain in full, with the rest retrieved from reference TRBV5-1 and TRBJ2-3, is KAGVTQTPRYLIKTRGQQVTLSCSPISGHRSVSWYQQTPGQGLQFLFEYFSETQRNKGNFPGRFSGRQFSNSRSEMNVSTLELGDSALYLCASSSIAGRGTDTQYFGPGTRLTVL.